This T cell receptor (beta chain) appears in the sequencing data of a study of blood T cell repertoires in COVID-19. The overall study: From the United States, Italy and Spain came samples of acute and convalescent COVID-19.

How the authors handled the data: Reference gene primer amplification in the assay estimated nucleated cell counts. The table came from immunoSEQ multiplex PCR; TCRdb's copy has only in-frame clones and leaves some out. That table is the source of V, J and clone size, and D and trimming were worked out from the DNA. The sample records approximately 50,000 clones, around 83% being singletons. Germline V gene lookup returns CDR1 SGHNT and CDR2 YYREEE (reference sequence). Trimming took off 2 bases at V and 0 bases at J, with 13 bases between the two ends. This CDR3 comprises 16 residues. This sequence originates from a man aged 60-69 years with acute or convalescent COVID-19. The sequencing input was peripheral blood. The genes are TRBV5-4 and TRBJ2-3; maybe TRBD2 (5 bases). The CDR3 loop reads CASSFPGMASTDTQYF. CDR3 DNA sequence: TGTGCCAGCAGCTTCCCGGGGATGGCTAGCACAGATACGCAGTATTTT.